The clone carrying this TCR beta chain was counted a single time. V was pared by 2 bases and J by 6 bases, with 11 bases between. This CDR3 has 13 amino acids. CDR1 is MNHEY and CDR2 is SMNVEV in the germline V gene (reference sequence). This sample was taken from a study of low-dose radiotherapy and immunotherapy resistance in tumors. Background on the study: Nivolumab was given to patients as a 240 mg flat dose every two weeks, and ipilimumab at 1 mg/kg every six weeks. Both were delivered intravenously. One day before radiation and immunotherapy, intravenous cyclophosphamide 200 mg/m2 was administered, with this repeated every two weeks.

Covering alpha and beta chains, TRAV- and TRBV-specific primers were used for the first-strand cDNA. Amplification, which lasted 20 to 25 PCR cycles, used a constant-region primer and V-primer adapter to amplify TCRs. TCRdb re-called the reads through MiXCR, storing one row per CDR3 protein. The sample lists just under 10,000 distinct CDR3 sequences; roughly 42% were seen once. The chain employs TRBV27 and TRBJ2-7; weak D call: TRBD2 (5 bases). This clonotype was sampled from a human donor with advanced metastatic prostate, ovarian, gallbladder or colorectal cancer (not recorded which). This table probably holds off-target reads from a library built for another chain. The CDR3 bases are TGTGCCAGCAGTTTAGGGCGGGCAGGCGAGCAGTACTTC. Residues: CASSLGRAGEQYF.